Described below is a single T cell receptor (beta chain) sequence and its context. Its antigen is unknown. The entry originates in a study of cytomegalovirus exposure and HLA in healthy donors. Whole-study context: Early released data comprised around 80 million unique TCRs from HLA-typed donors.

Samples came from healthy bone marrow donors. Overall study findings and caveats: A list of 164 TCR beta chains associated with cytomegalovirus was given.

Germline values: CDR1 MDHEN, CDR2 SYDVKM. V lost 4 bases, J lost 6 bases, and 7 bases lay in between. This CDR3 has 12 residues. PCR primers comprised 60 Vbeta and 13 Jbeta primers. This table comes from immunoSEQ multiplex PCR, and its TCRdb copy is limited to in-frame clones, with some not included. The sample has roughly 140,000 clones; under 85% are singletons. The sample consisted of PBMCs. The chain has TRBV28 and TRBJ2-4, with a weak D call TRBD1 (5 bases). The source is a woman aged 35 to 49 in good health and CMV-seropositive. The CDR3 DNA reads TGTGCCAGCAGTTCCACAGGAAACATTCAGTACTTC. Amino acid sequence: CASSSTGNIQYF.